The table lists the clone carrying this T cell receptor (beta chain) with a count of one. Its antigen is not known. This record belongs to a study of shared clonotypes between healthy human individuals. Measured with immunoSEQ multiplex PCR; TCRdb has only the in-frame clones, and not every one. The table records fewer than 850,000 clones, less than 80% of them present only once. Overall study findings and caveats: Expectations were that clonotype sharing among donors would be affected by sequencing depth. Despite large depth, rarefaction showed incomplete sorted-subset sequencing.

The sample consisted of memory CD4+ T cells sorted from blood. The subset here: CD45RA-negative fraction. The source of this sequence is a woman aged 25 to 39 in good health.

The CDR3 region has the DNA TGTGCCAGCGTGGCGGGAGGGCCTGGCAATGAGCAGTTCTTC. This codes for CASVAGGPGNEQFF. V usage is TRBV28 and J usage is TRBJ2-1; 9 nucleotides agree with TRBD2. Germline V gives CDR1 MDHEN, CDR2 SYDVKM. Trimming at V came to 8 bases and at J to 6 bases, leaving 8 bases not matched to a gene. The CDR3 has 14 amino acids.